A selection of T cell receptor beta chains follows, all from one sample in a study of monozygotic twins with inflammatory bowel disease. TCRdb reprocessed the 5' RACE reads and reports one entry per CDR3 protein, with no DNA. This listing includes just over 300,000 distinct CDR3 sequences. Sequenced material: blood. These receptors all come from a human donor with ulcerative colitis or Crohn's disease, or a healthy co-twin of an affected twin (not recorded which). The CDR3 runs from the conserved cysteine through the conserved F or W.

j_call | v_call | cdr3_aa
TRBJ2-1 | TRBV28 | CASSLSGREQFF
TRBJ2-2 | TRBV7-2 | CASSASWSNTGELFF
TRBJ1-3 | TRBV3-1 | CASSQDPIGGRGNTIYF
TRBJ2-3 | TRBV5-1 | CASSLALQIRDPQYF
TRBJ2-1 | TRBV2 | CASSEALRGFEQFF
TRBJ1-1 | TRBV19 | CASSIRRPNTEAFF
TRBJ1-5 | TRBV6-1 | CASRKDRTSNQPQHF
TRBJ2-1 | TRBV2 | CASSENSGSGNEQFF
TRBJ2-1 | TRBV5-1 | CASSPLSGGAGEQFF
TRBJ2-6 | TRBV28 | CASSPDRGPSITLSGANVLTF
TRBJ2-1 | TRBV18 | CASSPLDRNEQFF
TRBJ2-7 | TRBV7-2 | CASSSPKNSFYEQYF
TRBJ1-6 | TRBV11-2 | CASSSRSGSPLHF
TRBJ2-2 | TRBV29-1 | CSVATGVGVGTGELFF
TRBJ2-3 | TRBV6-5 | CASSSLLARHSTDTQYF
TRBJ2-7 | TRBV11-2 | CASSSTTGEGEQYF
TRBJ2-3 | TRBV11-2 | CASSYSGPPGNTQYF
TRBJ2-3 | TRBV5-1 | CASSVAGASTDTQYF
TRBJ1-5 | TRBV7-2 | CASSLVLGGAGQPQHF
TRBJ2-3 | TRBV5-4 | CASSPNTGNLPDTQYF